Listed below are T cell receptor beta chains from one sample, sequenced in a study of cytomegalovirus exposure and HLA in healthy donors. This table comes from immunoSEQ multiplex PCR, and its TCRdb copy is limited to in-frame clones, with some not included. The data contain 200,000 to 300,000 clones, 82% of them singletons. The sequenced material came from PBMCs. These receptors were obtained from a middle-aged woman in good health and CMV-seropositive. The CDR3 runs from the conserved cysteine through the conserved F or W. A D gene is named only where the DNA matches it firmly. Expanded clones are given a class, and other clones once, few, many or no size at all.

d_call j_call v_call clone_size cdr3_length cdr3_nt cdr3_aa
. TRBJ1-1 TRBV2 . 12 TGTGCCAGCAGTCCGACAGATATTAAAGCTTTCTTT CASSPTDIKAFF
. TRBJ2-7 TRBV5-4 . 14 TGTGCCAGCAGCTTCGAACGGAGCTCCTACGAGCAGTACTTC CASSFERSSYEQYF
. TRBJ2-1 TRBV28 . 16 TGTGCCAGCAGAACCTTGGCCCCTAGCTCCTACAATGAGCAGTTCTTC CASRTLAPSSYNEQFF
TRBD1 TRBJ1-1 TRBV30 . 15 TGTGCCTGGAGGCAGTGGGGACAGGGGAACACTGAAGCTTTCTTT CAWRQWGQGNTEAFF
. TRBJ1-2 TRBV4-3 once 15 TGCGCCAGCAGCCCCCGGCCCGGACAGTACTATGGCTACACCTTC CASSPRPGQYYGYTF
. TRBJ2-3 TRBV9 . 18 TGTGCCAGCAGCGTAGGGCGGTCGGCGGGGAGCCGCACAGATACGCAGTATTTT CASSVGRSAGSRTDTQYF
. TRBJ2-1 TRBV4-1 . 12 TGCGCCAGCAGCCAAGCGGTCGGGGAGCAGTTCTTC CASSQAVGEQFF
. TRBJ1-5 TRBV5-6 . 16 TGTGCCAGCAGCTTGGCCAGGGGCATCTCCAATCAGCCCCAGCATTTT CASSLARGISNQPQHF
. TRBJ2-7 TRBV7-2 . 14 TGTGCCAGCAGCTCCCAGGGTTTGGTATACGAGCAGTACTTC CASSSQGLVYEQYF
TRBD1 TRBJ1-4 TRBV10-3 . 14 TGTGCCATCAGCGGCGACAGGGACCATGAAAAACTGTTTTTT CAISGDRDHEKLFF
TRBD2 TRBJ2-5 TRBV15 . 16 TGTGCCACCTTCGGGGGGGTAGCGGGAAACCAAGAGACCCAGTACTTC CATFGGVAGNQETQYF
TRBD2 TRBJ2-5 TRBV13 . 18 TGTGCCAGCAGCTCCGGGACTAGCGGGGGGGCGTACCAAGAGACCCAGTACTTC CASSSGTSGGAYQETQYF
. TRBJ1-2 TRBV30 . 13 TGTGCCTGGAGGTTTCGGGGAGGGAATGGCTACACCTTC CAWRFRGGNGYTF
. TRBJ2-1 TRBV19 . 14 TGTGCCAGTACCTCCCCACCGGGAATCAATGAGCAGTTCTTC CASTSPPGINEQFF
TRBD2 TRBJ2-2 TRBV27 . 12 TGTGCCAGCAGCGGGGGGATCGGGGAGCTGTTTTTT CASSGGIGELFF
. TRBJ2-5 TRBV11-2 . 13 TGTGCCAGCAGTTATGGACTAAAGGAGACCCAGTACTTC CASSYGLKETQYF
TRBD1 TRBJ1-5 TRBV19 . 15 TGTGCCAGTAGTGCGGGACAGGGGTGGAATCAGCCCCAGCATTTT CASSAGQGWNQPQHF
TRBD2 TRBJ2-7 TRBV5-1 . 16 TGCGCCAGCAGCCTCTCTAGCGGGAGGATAGCCTACGAGCAGTACTTC CASSLSSGRIAYEQYF
. TRBJ1-6 TRBV4-3 . 16 TGCGCCAGCAGCCAAGATCGGGCAATCAGGGATTCACCCCTCCACTTT CASSQDRAIRDSPLHF
TRBD2 TRBJ2-3 TRBV9 . 15 TGTGCCAGCAGCTTGGGACTAGCGGGGACAGATACGCAGTATTTT CASSLGLAGTDTQYF
. TRBJ1-1 TRBV21-1 . 15 TGTGCCAGCAGCAAAGGTCAGGGGATGAACACTGAAGCTTTCTTT CASSKGQGMNTEAFF
. TRBJ1-1 TRBV7-8 . 15 TGTGCCAGCAGCCGCGTCCGGGGAACGAACACTGAAGCTTTCTTT CASSRVRGTNTEAFF
. TRBJ2-2 TRBV12-5 . 13 TGTGCTAGTGGTTGGCACTATGGGGGGGAGCTGTTTTTT CASGWHYGGELFF
. TRBJ2-4 TRBV4-3 . 18 TGCGCCAGCAGCCAAGACCGTAGACAGGGACTAGCCAAAAACATTCAGTACTTC CASSQDRRQGLAKNIQYF
. TRBJ1-4 TRBV15 once 13 TGTGCCACCAGCAGAGACCTTAATGAAAAACTGTTTTTT CATSRDLNEKLFF
TRBD1 TRBJ2-1 TRBV7-9 . 15 TGTGCCAGCAGCTTACCGGGACAGGGGGCCGCTGAGCAGTTCTTC CASSLPGQGAAEQFF
. TRBJ1-2 TRBV6-4 . 12 TGTGCCAGCAGTGTACCAGGTTACGGCTACACCTTC CASSVPGYGYTF
. TRBJ1-2 TRBV7-9 few 13 TGTGCCAGCAGCACGGAAAGGGACTCTGGCTACACCTTC CASSTERDSGYTF
. TRBJ1-2 TRBV20-1 . 11 TGCAGTGCTAGAGGGCTCTATGGCTACACCTTC CSARGLYGYTF
TRBD1 TRBJ1-1 TRBV6-5 . 16 TGTGCCAGCAGTTACCACAGGGGGGGAATAAACACTGAAGCTTTCTTT CASSYHRGGINTEAFF
. TRBJ2-2 TRBV30 . 16 TGTGCCTGGGGACCAGGACAGACTGCAAACACCGGGGAGCTGTTTTTT CAWGPGQTANTGELFF
TRBD2 TRBJ2-3 TRBV9 few 15 TGTGCCAGCAGCGCAGCTAGCGGGAGCACAGATACGCAGTATTTT CASSAASGSTDTQYF
TRBD2 TRBJ2-5 TRBV7-3 . 18 TGTGCCAGCAGCCCCGGACTAGCGGGAGTTCACCGGGTAGAGACCCAGTACTTC CASSPGLAGVHRVETQYF
. TRBJ2-3 TRBV6-1 . 19 TGTGCCAGCAGTGAAGTACCCGGGGGGCCGGAGCGGTCCACAGATACGCAGTATTTT CASSEVPGGPERSTDTQYF
TRBD2 TRBJ2-1 TRBV7-2 . 15 TGTGCCAGCAGCGTAACTAGCGGGAGGGGGAATGAGCAGTTCTTC CASSVTSGRGNEQFF
. TRBJ2-7 TRBV29-1 . 11 TGCAGCGTTGAACGCAGCTACGAGCAGTACTTC CSVERSYEQYF
. TRBJ1-5 TRBV9 . 14 TGTGCCAGCAGCGTAGAAGGGGGGGGTCAGCCCCAGCATTTT CASSVEGGGQPQHF
. TRBJ1-1 TRBV6-5 . 14 TGTGCCAGCAGTTACTATGAGGGGAACACTGAAGCTTTCTTT CASSYYEGNTEAFF
TRBD1 TRBJ2-7 TRBV30 . 14 TGTGCCTGGATTAGACCGGGACAGTCTAGCGAGCAGTACTTC CAWIRPGQSSEQYF
TRBD1 TRBJ1-2 TRBV18 . 15 TGTGCCAGCTCACCACCGTTTGACAGGGTCTATGGCTACACCTTC CASSPPFDRVYGYTF
TRBD1 TRBJ2-7 TRBV7-8 . 17 TGTGCCAGCAGCTTAGGCTTCCGGGACAGAACAATCTACGAGCAGTACTTC CASSLGFRDRTIYEQYF
TRBD1 TRBJ2-2 TRBV7-6 . 15 TGTGCCAGCAGCCCCGGGACAGGGGGTTCCGGGGAGCTGTTTTTT CASSPGTGGSGELFF
. TRBJ1-1 TRBV4-3 . 14 TGCGCCAGCAGCCAAGATCGCTTCAGTCTTGAAGCTTTCTTT CASSQDRFSLEAFF
. TRBJ1-5 TRBV7-2 . 14 TGTGCCAGCAGCTCGGACAGCCAGAATCAGCCCCAGCATTTT CASSSDSQNQPQHF
TRBD2 TRBJ2-4 TRBV5-4 . 16 TGTGCCAGCAGCACGGGACTAGCGGGGGGGGAAAACATTCAGTACTTC CASSTGLAGGENIQYF
TRBD2 TRBJ2-7 TRBV7-9 . 13 TGTTCCAGCAGCTTAGCGGGGGGGGACGAGCAGTACTTC CSSSLAGGDEQYF
TRBD1 TRBJ2-7 TRBV6-5 . 14 TGTGCCAGCAATAATCCGGGACAGGGGTACGAGCAGTACTTC CASNNPGQGYEQYF
TRBD2 TRBJ2-1 TRBV5-4 . 16 TGTGCCAGCAGCTCTAGGACTAGCGGGGGGTGGAGTGAGCAGTTCTTC CASSSRTSGGWSEQFF
TRBD1 TRBJ2-7 TRBV5-4 . 15 TGTGCCAGCAGCTTGCAACAGGGGATGTCCTACGAGCAGTACTTC CASSLQQGMSYEQYF
. TRBJ2-7 TRBV7-6 . 14 TGTGCCAGCAGCTTAGGTAGAAACCTCTACGAGCAGTACTTC CASSLGRNLYEQYF
. TRBJ2-3 TRBV7-9 . 16 TGTGCCAGCAGCTTATGGGCGGGGTCTAGCACAGATACGCAGTATTTT CASSLWAGSSTDTQYF